This T cell receptor (beta chain) was identified during a study of neoadjuvant anti-PD-1 for oral cavity cancer. Most tumor samples had 4 to 6 ug input DNA in two replicates. The protocol was immunoSEQ multiplex PCR, while the TCRdb copy is restricted to in-frame clones and leaves out a portion. The data contain roughly 10,000 clones, about 51% of them seen just once; the ten biggest clones take up under 30%. Germline CDR1 is SSHAT and CDR2 is FNYEAQ (reference sequence). The CDR3 length is 20 residues. The ends lost 1 base at V and 0 bases at J; junction bases unmatched: 13. The receptor was derived from a person aged 35-79 years with oral cavity squamous cell carcinoma. The chain has TRBV7-7 and TRBJ2-1, with TRBD2 matching over 9 bases. Sequenced material: tumor tissue, taken before nivolumab (anti-PD-1) treatment. The chain's CDR3 is CASSLELGLAGKSSYNEQFF. The CDR3, as DNA: TGTGCCAGCAGCTTAGAGTTGGGGCTAGCGGGGAAATCCTCCTACAATGAGCAGTTCTTC.